This T cell receptor (beta chain) appears in the sequencing data of a study of T cell repertoires in cytomegalovirus infection. Turning to the study itself: Well-studied HLA-B-restricted CMV epitopes were used in the study alongside recently identified HLA-C-restricted ones. Matching HLA type and CMV infection were both indicated by public TCR beta signatures.

Study results and limitations: Individuals carrying CMV plus the relevant HLA were identified by cumulative frequency of public TCR beta families.

Per the germline V gene, CDR1 is SGHTA and CDR2 is FQGNSA. The CDR3 has 14 amino acids. Trimming shortened V by 3 bases and J by 3 bases, and 12 bases separated the two germline ends. This clonotype was recorded many times. Its antigen is currently unknown. TCRdb re-analysed the reads in MiXCR, keeping a single row per CDR3 protein. This sample has around 300,000 distinct CDR3 sequences, with 20% to 25% found just once. The origin of this receptor is a human donor in good health (CMV status not recorded). Some clones in this sample may be carry-over from other donors' samples. This sequence joins TRBV7-2 and TRBJ2-7; tentatively, D is TRBD2 (5 bases). The sample in question was cultured PBMCs, obtained from culture after CMV antigen stimulation. In nucleotides, the CDR3 is TGTGCCAGCAGCTTCGGGAACTCGAACTACGAGCAGTACTTC. As protein: CASSFGNSNYEQYF.